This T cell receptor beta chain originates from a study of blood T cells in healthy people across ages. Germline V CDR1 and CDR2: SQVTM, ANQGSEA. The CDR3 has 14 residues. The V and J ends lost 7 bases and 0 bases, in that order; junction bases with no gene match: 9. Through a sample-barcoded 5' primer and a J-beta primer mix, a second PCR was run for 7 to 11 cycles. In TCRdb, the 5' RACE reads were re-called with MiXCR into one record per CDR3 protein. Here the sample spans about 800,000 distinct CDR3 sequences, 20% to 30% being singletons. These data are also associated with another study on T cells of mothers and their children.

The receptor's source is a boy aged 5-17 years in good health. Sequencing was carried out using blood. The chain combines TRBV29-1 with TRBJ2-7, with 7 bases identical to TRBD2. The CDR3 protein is CSARPAGSSYEQYF. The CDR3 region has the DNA TGCAGCGCCCGGCCAGCGGGGAGCTCCTACGAGCAGTACTTC.